Shown below are 18 T cell receptor beta chains from a single sample sequenced in a study of blood T cell repertoires in COVID-19. The protocol was immunoSEQ multiplex PCR, while the TCRdb copy is restricted to in-frame clones and leaves out a portion. The table has roughly 300,000 clones, 87% seen once. Sequenced input: peripheral blood. The receptors were sampled from a woman aged 40 to 49 who had recovered from COVID-19.

This rearrangement joins TRBV5-1 to TRBJ2-2; TRBD2 matches 13 bases. This CDR3 contains 19 residues. The V gene end was trimmed by 4 bases and the J gene end by 3 bases; junction bases not matched to a gene: 12. The germline CDR1 and CDR2 sequences are SGHRS and YFSETQ. Written as DNA, the CDR3 is TGCGCCAGCAGCCCACGGACTAGCGGGGGTATTTTGTACACCGGGGAGCTGTTTTTT. As protein: CASSPRTSGGILYTGELFF.

This clone was observed once. V and J are TRBV7-3 and TRBJ2-3; 12 bases line up with TRBD2. The CDR3 contains 16 residues. Germline CDR1 is SGHTA and CDR2 is FQGTGA. V lost 5 bases, J lost 2 bases, and 5 bases stayed unmatched. CDR3 sequence (DNA): TGTGCCAGCAGCAAACGGACTAGCGGGGACACAGATACGCAGTATTTT. Its protein product is CASSKRTSGDTDTQYF.

This clone was observed once. The chain has TRBV6-2 or TRBV6-3 and TRBJ1-5; unclear D gene. Germline CDR1 MNHEY, CDR2 SVGEGT. This CDR3 is 16 amino acids long. The germline V and J ends were trimmed by 2 bases and 2 bases, with 13 bases remaining between them. As DNA, the CDR3 is TGTGCCAGCAGTTACGGCGTCAGGCCTGGCAATCAGCCCCAGCATTTT. Amino acid sequence: CASSYGVRPGNQPQHF.

V usage is TRBV2 and J usage is TRBJ2-7, with D unresolved. From germline, CDR1 is SNHLY and CDR2 FYNNEI. This CDR3 has 15 residues. V gave up 2 bases and J gave up 1 base, with 12 bases separating them. Written as DNA, the CDR3 is TGTGCCAGCAGTGAACACATCCCCCCTTCCTACGAGCAGTACTTC. It specifies CASSEHIPPSYEQYF.

The chain has TRBV2 and TRBJ1-1, with D perhaps matching TRBD1 (5 bases). Germline-derived CDR1 and CDR2 are SNHLY and FYNNEI. This CDR3 is 16 amino acids long. The V gene lost 7 bases and the J gene lost 6 bases, with 24 bases spanning the gap. The CDR3 nucleotides are TGTGCCAGCACCGGAGGGGTCCGGGGTCCGTTCGCTGAAGCTTTCTTT. Its translation: CASTGGVRGPFAEAFF.

The rearrangement joins TRBV30 to TRBJ2-7, with a possible D match to TRBD2 (5 bases). Per germline, CDR1 GTSNPN and CDR2 SVGIG (reference sequence). Trimming left V 3 bases short and J 3 bases short, with 15 bases between. The CDR3 totals 14 residues. The CDR3 protein is CAWSSRAGLYEQYF. CDR3 sequence (DNA): TGTGCCTGGAGCTCTCGGGCCGGACTCTACGAGCAGTACTTC.

The chain employs TRBV5-1 and TRBJ1-1, with D perhaps matching TRBD1 (6 bases). This CDR3 is 15 amino acids long. CDR1 SGHRS and CDR2 YFSETQ come from the germline V gene. V lost 1 base, J lost 8 bases, and 18 bases lay in between. Written as DNA, the CDR3 is TGCGCCAGCAGCTTGAGGGATCCCGGACAGACAGAAGCTTTCTTT. Encoded protein: CASSLRDPGQTEAFF. The whole variable domain, remainder taken from reference TRBV5-1 and TRBJ1-1, is KAGVTQTPRYLIKTRGQQVTLSCSPISGHRSVSWYQQTPGQGLQFLFEYFSETQRNKGNFPGRFSGRQFSNSRSEMNVSTLELGDSALYLCASSLRDPGQTEAFFGQGTRLTVV.

The genes are TRBV6-6 and TRBJ1-5; tentatively, D is TRBD1 (6 bases). The CDR3 has 12 residues. Germline V lookup: CDR1 MNHNY, CDR2 SVGAGI (reference sequence). Trimming removed 6 bases at V and 7 bases at J, with 10 bases between. The CDR3 sequence: CASRLGQQPQHF. DNA of the CDR3: TGTGCCAGCAGACTCGGACAGCAGCCCCAGCATTTT.

V gene TRBV5-1 combines with J gene TRBJ1-1; D gene ambiguous. CDR3 length: 16 residues. Trimming shortened V by 0 bases and J by 3 bases, and 15 bases separated the two germline ends. Germline V gene data show CDR1 as SGHRS and CDR2 as YFSETQ. This CDR3 reads CASSLEGEGYDTEAFF. The CDR3 region has the DNA TGCGCCAGCAGCTTGGAAGGCGAGGGATATGACACTGAAGCTTTCTTT.

The DNA for the CDR3 is TGTGCCAGCAGTTCCCCTTGGGGCGGTGAGCAGTTCTTC. This codes for CASSSPWGGEQFF. The chain combines TRBV6-5 with TRBJ2-1, with D perhaps TRBD1 (5 bases). CDR1 MNHEY and CDR2 SVGAGI come from the germline V gene. Trimming removed 4 bases at V and 9 bases at J, with 13 bases between. The CDR3 contains 13 residues.

The V call is TRBV5-1, the J call TRBJ2-1, with 7 bases identical to TRBD1. Germline V CDR1 and CDR2: SGHRS, YFSETQ. The CDR3 has 14 amino acids. V was pared by 7 bases and J by 0 bases, with 4 bases of the junction left unmatched. CDR3 DNA: TGCGCCAGCGGCCGGGACAGCTCCTACAATGAGCAGTTCTTC. This codes for CASGRDSSYNEQFF.

The V gene is TRBV18, the J gene TRBJ1-1, with 7 nucleotides matching TRBD1. Trimming at V came to 4 bases and at J to 1 base, leaving 0 bases not matched to a gene. The CDR3 consists of 13 residues. Germline V CDR1 and CDR2: KGHSH, LQKENI. In DNA form, the CDR3 reads TGTGCCAGCTCACAGGGGGCGAACACTGAAGCTTTCTTT. Translation gives CASSQGANTEAFF.

The CDR3 sequence is CASSGTSGGVRPYNEQFF. The DNA of the CDR3 is TGTGCCAGCAGCGGGACTAGCGGGGGGGTAAGACCCTACAATGAGCAGTTCTTC. This sequence joins TRBV2 and TRBJ2-1; 16 bases are a match to TRBD2. The CDR3 totals 18 residues. The J segment lost 2 bases and the V segment lost 6 bases, leaving 7 bases of the junction unmatched. The germline gives CDR1 SNHLY, CDR2 FYNNEI.

The J gene is TRBJ2-5, the V gene TRBV7-2; 9 positions match TRBD1. Germline V CDR1 and CDR2: SGHTA, FQGNSA. J gave up 2 bases and V 9 bases, and 4 bases lay outside the gene matches. This CDR3 comprises 13 residues. The CDR3 is CASDRGTQETQYF. CDR3 in DNA: TGTGCCAGTGACAGGGGGACACAAGAGACCCAGTACTTC.

Note on this clone: This sample includes further DNA sequences coding for the same CDR3. V gene TRBV12-3 or TRBV12-4 combines with J gene TRBJ1-2, with D possibly matching TRBD1 (5 bases). This CDR3 comprises 13 residues. The germline V and J ends were trimmed by 5 bases and 1 base, with 8 bases remaining between them. For the CDR3, the DNA is TGTGCCAGCAGTGGGGGGGATAACTATGGCTACACCTTC. The encoded protein is CASSGGDNYGYTF.

The V call is TRBV6-6, the J call TRBJ1-2, with a tentative D call TRBD1 (5 bases). The germline V gene encodes CDR1 MNHNY and CDR2 SVGAGI (reference sequence). The CDR3 has 14 residues. V lost 5 bases to trimming and J lost 7 bases, with 17 bases between them. The CDR3 spells CASSPAGVRGGYTF. Written as DNA, the CDR3 is TGTGCCAGCAGTCCGGCGGGGGTGCGAGGTGGCTACACCTTC.

The chain carries TRBV4-3 and TRBJ2-6; tentative D call: TRBD1 (6 bases). Deletions cut 2 bases from V and 0 bases from J, with 14 bases between. This CDR3 comprises 18 residues. Germline assignment: CDR1 LGHNA and CDR2 YSLEER. Here the CDR3 reads CASSQRVGGHSGANVLTF. The CDR3 coding sequence is TGCGCCAGCAGCCAACGGGTTGGGGGCCACTCTGGGGCCAACGTCCTGACTTTC.

CDR3 region: CASSLGGRWEQYF. As DNA, the CDR3 is TGCGCCAGCAGCTTGGGGGGCCGGTGGGAGCAGTACTTC. The rearrangement links TRBV5-1 to TRBJ2-7; maybe TRBD1 (5 bases). Germline assignment: CDR1 SGHRS and CDR2 YFSETQ. The CDR3 loop spans 13 amino acids. The germline V and J ends were trimmed by 0 bases and 7 bases, with 11 bases remaining between them.